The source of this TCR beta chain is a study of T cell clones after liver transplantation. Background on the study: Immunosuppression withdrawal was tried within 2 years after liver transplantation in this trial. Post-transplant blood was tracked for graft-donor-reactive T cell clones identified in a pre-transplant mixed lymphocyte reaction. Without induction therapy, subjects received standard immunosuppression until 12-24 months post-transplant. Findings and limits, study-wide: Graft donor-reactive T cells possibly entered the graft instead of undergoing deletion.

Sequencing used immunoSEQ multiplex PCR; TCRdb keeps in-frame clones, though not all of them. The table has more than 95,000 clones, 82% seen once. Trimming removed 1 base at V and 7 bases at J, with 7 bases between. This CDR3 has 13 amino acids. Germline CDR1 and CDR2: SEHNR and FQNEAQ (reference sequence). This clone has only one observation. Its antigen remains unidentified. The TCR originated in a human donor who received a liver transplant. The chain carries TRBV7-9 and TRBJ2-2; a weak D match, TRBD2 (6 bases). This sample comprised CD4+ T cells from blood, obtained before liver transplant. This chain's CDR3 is CASSLVGGGELFF. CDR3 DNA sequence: TGTGCCAGCAGCTTAGTCGGGGGCGGGGAGCTGTTTTTT. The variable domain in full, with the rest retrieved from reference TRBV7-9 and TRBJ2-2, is DTGVSQNPRHKITKRGQNVTFRCDPISEHNRLYWYRQTLGQGPEFLTYFQNEAQLEKSRLLSDRFSAERPKGSFSTLEIQRTEQGDSAMYLCASSLVGGGELFFGEGSRLTVL.